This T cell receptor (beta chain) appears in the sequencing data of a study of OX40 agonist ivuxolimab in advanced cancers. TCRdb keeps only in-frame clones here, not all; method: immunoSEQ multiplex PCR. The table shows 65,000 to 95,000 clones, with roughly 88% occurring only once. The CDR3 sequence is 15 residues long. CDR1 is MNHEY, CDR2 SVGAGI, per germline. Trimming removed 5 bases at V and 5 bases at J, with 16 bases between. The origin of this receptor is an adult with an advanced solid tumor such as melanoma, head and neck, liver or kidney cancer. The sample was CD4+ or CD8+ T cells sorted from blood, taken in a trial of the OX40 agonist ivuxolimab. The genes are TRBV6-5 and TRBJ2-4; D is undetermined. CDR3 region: CASSRSIGSQNIQYF. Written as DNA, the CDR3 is TGTGCCAGCAGTCGTTCGATTGGGTCCCAAAACATTCAGTACTTC.